A single sample is the source of the 3 T cell receptor beta chains below, sequenced in a study of TET2 disruption in CD19-targeted CAR T cells. Some clones are missing from TCRdb's copy, which holds only in-frame ones; the method was immunoSEQ multiplex PCR. The sample table includes under 30,000 clones. Their specific antigens are unknown. The treatment is: autologous CTL019 cells: CD19 CAR with 4-1BB and CD3 zeta domains. The sample here was CD8- CAR+ T cells sorted from cultured blood T cells, taken for CD19 CAR T cell therapy. Subset described: CD8-negative CAR-positive T cells from the infusion product. The receptors shown here come from a man between 65 and 79 years old with chronic lymphocytic leukemia.

With respect to this clone: The read terminates 3 residues ahead of where the CDR3 ends, so the germline J gene completes it. This sequence joins TRBV19 and TRBJ1-5; tentatively, D is TRBD1 (5 bases). This CDR3 is 14 amino acids long. The germline gives CDR1 LNHDA, CDR2 SQIVND (reference sequence). V was clipped by 1 base and J by 6 bases, with 10 bases between them. The CDR3 here is CASSIGQQGQPQHF. The CDR3 bases that were read are TGTGCCAGTAGTATAGGACAGCAGGGTCAGCCC.

About this clone: The read finishes 3 residues shy of the CDR3 end, and the germline J gene is used to complete it. The chain has TRBV11-2 and TRBJ2-1; perhaps TRBD2 as D (7 bases). This CDR3 comprises 14 residues. Germline CDR1 reads SGHAT; CDR2 reads FQNNGV. The V and J ends lost 1 base and 9 bases respectively, with 13 bases between them. CDR3 DNA (partial): TGTGCCAGCAGCTTAGTCGGCGGGGGCGGTGAG. This codes for CASSLVGGGGE. The complete CDR3 protein is CASSLVGGGGEQFF.

Comment on this clone: The CDR3 end lies 3 residues beyond the end of the read and is filled in from the germline J gene. Additional DNA sequences in this sample encode the identical CDR3. This chain joins TRBV19 and TRBJ2-4; 8 bases are shared with TRBD1. The CDR3 loop spans 15 amino acids. Germline CDR1 and CDR2: LNHDA and SQIVND (reference sequence). The CDR3 here is CASSIGTGNRETQYF. CDR3 DNA, as far as it was read: TGTGCCAGTAGTATAGGGACAGGGAATCGGGAGACT.